The sequence of this T cell receptor beta chain was determined in a study of blood T cell repertoires in COVID-19. V lost 4 bases to trimming and J lost 0 bases; unmatched junction nucleotides: 10. This CDR3 has 17 residues. Germline values: CDR1 SGHRS, CDR2 YFSETQ. Profiled with immunoSEQ multiplex PCR; TCRdb holds only in-frame clones, not every one. The repertoire holds roughly 180,000 clones, with 80% to 90% as singletons. The receptor was isolated from a woman over 75 with COVID-19, enrolled during active disease. Sample: peripheral blood. This rearrangement joins TRBV5-1 to TRBJ1-2, with 9 nucleotides matching TRBD1. The CDR3 sequence is CASSPGTGYVSNYGYTF. The CDR3 bases are TGCGCCAGCAGCCCCGGGACAGGGTACGTGTCTAACTATGGCTACACCTTC.